This TCR beta chain was obtained from a study of read filtering for tumor transcriptome and immune sequencing. Study-level information: TCR-mapped reads were about 4.05 to 11 million with IR-seq versus roughly 75 to 1,400 with RNA-seq.

This clonotype has a single count. Its antigen is still unknown. The junction departs from germline at one end; a sequencing error may be responsible. Molecular barcoded adaptors covering alpha/delta and beta/gamma chains were used on approximately 400 ng RNA. From the reads, TCRdb called clonotypes with MiXCR, one entry per CDR3 protein. This table has approximately 61,000 distinct CDR3 sequences, approximately 20% appearing once. Study findings and constraints: The CD138-negative fraction was mixed bone marrow immune cells, not pure T cells. Correlation between methods rose after single-read clonotypes were removed. RNA-seq captured clonotypes less deeply and reliably than IR-seq.

The CDR3 loop spans 15 amino acids. Germline lookup yields CDR1 SGHRS and CDR2 YFSETQ. The V gene is TRBV5-1, the J gene TRBJ2-3, with 7 bases identical to TRBD2. The source material was a population of CD138-negative cells sorted from bone marrow. The clonotype was recovered from a donor at least 40 years old with multiple myeloma. CDR3 DNA: TGCGCCTGCAGCTTGACCGAGCGGGGCGCAGATACGCAGTATTTT. Residues: CACSLTERGADTQYF.